Below are 27 T cell receptor beta chains sequenced from a single sample in a study of molecular identifiers for immune sequencing clone quantification. In TCRdb, the PCR reads were re-called with MiXCR into one record per CDR3 protein. The sample includes around 480,000 distinct CDR3 sequences, about 20% seen only once; the top ten take about 0.8%. Sequenced sample: naive CD8+ T cells from blood, with Jurkat cell RNA spiked in. Subset indicated: FACS-sorted CD8+CD4-CCR7+CD45RA+ naive T cells. These TCRs come from a human donor in good health. Some libraries in this study had Jurkat cell RNA spiked in.

The chain carries TRBV6-1 and TRBJ2-7; a weak D match, TRBD1 (6 bases). Trimming removed 6 bases from V and 0 bases from J, with 9 bases in between. CDR1 and CDR2 (germline): MNHNS, SASEGT. The CDR3 runs to 13 residues. Here the CDR3 DNA reads TGTGCCAGCAGAACAGGGCCCTCCTACGAGCAGTACTTC. Residues: CASRTGPSYEQYF.

Details on this clonotype: The junction does not match germline at one end; this may be a read error. The genes are TRBV4-1 and TRBJ1-1; 11 nucleotides line up with TRBD1. This CDR3 region has 14 residues. Germline V CDR1 and CDR2: MGHRA, YSYEKL. The CDR3 sequence is CASGQGQGAYEAFF. The CDR3 coding sequence is TGCGCCAGCGGCCAAGGACAGGGGGCATATGAAGCTTTCTTT.

This clonotype came up many times. The chain couples TRBV14 to TRBJ1-1; D is unresolved. Trimming removed 0 bases at V and 5 bases at J, with 7 bases between. CDR1 SGHDN and CDR2 FVKESK come from the germline V gene. The CDR3 has 13 amino acids. Here the CDR3 DNA reads TGTGCCAGCAGCCAAGATCCTGTGACTGAAGCTTTCTTT. Translating it yields CASSQDPVTEAFF.

The CDR3 sequence is CASSLEGAAGNTIYF. CDR3 DNA sequence: TGCGCCAGCAGCTTGGAGGGTGCAGCTGGAAACACCATATATTTT. The V call is TRBV5-1, the J call TRBJ1-3; D remains ambiguous. The germline CDR1 and CDR2 sequences are SGHRS and YFSETQ. The CDR3 is 15 amino acids. The V end was cut by 0 bases, the J end by 2 bases, with 9 bases between.

This clonotype was picked up a small number of times. The V and J genes are TRBV5-6 and TRBJ1-2; TRBD1 matches 10 bases. From germline, CDR1 is SGHDT and CDR2 YYEEEE. Unmatched junction bases numbered 5, after V lost 6 bases and J lost 3 bases. This CDR3 is 14 amino acids long. In nucleotides, the CDR3 is TGTGCCAGCACTGGACAGGGGGAGGACTATGGCTACACCTTC. As protein: CASTGQGEDYGYTF.

Notes on this clonotype: A much larger clone lies one base from this, so it may be a read error. V usage is TRBV5-1 and J usage is TRBJ2-5, with TRBD1 as a possible D gene (5 bases). The germline gives CDR1 SGHRS, CDR2 YFSETQ. The CDR3 totals 11 residues. The CDR3 DNA reads TGCGCCGGCAGAGCAGGGGAGACCCAGTACTTC. Translation: CAGRAGETQYF.

V usage is TRBV6-6 and J usage is TRBJ1-5; D remains unclear. CDR1 and CDR2 from the germline V gene are MNHNY and SVGAGI (reference sequence). V shed 2 bases and J shed 2 bases, with 7 bases lying between them. The CDR3 contains 14 residues. The DNA for the CDR3 is TGTGCCAGCAGTTACGGGATGGGCAATCAGCCCCAGCATTTT. Its translation is CASSYGMGNQPQHF.

At least ten counts were recorded for this clonotype. V is TRBV6-5 and J is TRBJ2-3; 10 nucleotides agree with TRBD1. Germline CDR1 is MNHEY and CDR2 is SVGAGI. With V trimmed by 0 bases and J by 1 base, 4 bases remained unmatched. The CDR3 consists of 17 residues. Here the CDR3 DNA reads TGTGCCAGCAGTTACTCCTCCGGGACAGGGGGCACAGATACGCAGTATTTT. This encodes CASSYSSGTGGTDTQYF.

This clonotype was detected ten times or more. The V and J genes are TRBV6-2 or TRBV6-3 and TRBJ2-5; D gene unclear. This CDR3 comprises 14 residues. From germline, CDR1 is MNHEY and CDR2 SVGEGT. The V gene lost 4 bases and the J gene lost 8 bases, with 17 bases spanning the gap. The CDR3, as DNA: TGTGCCAGCAGTTTTGGACCGCGGCTGGCAACCCAGTACTTC. The encoded protein is CASSFGPRLATQYF.

This clonotype was seen at least ten times. CDR3 sequence reads: CASSPPDVAQETQYF. The CDR3 DNA follows: TGTGCCAGCAGTCCGCCCGACGTGGCCCAAGAGACCCAGTACTTC. The chain couples TRBV28 to TRBJ2-5; D remains unclear. The length of the CDR3 is 15 residues. Germline V gene lookup returns CDR1 MDHEN and CDR2 SYDVKM. Trimming removed 5 bases at V and 1 base at J, with 14 bases between. Variable domain in full (rest from reference TRBV28 and TRBJ2-5): DVKVTQSSRYLVKRTGEKVFLECVQDMDHENMFWYRQDPGLGLRLIYFSYDVKMKEKGDIPEGYSVSREKKERFSLILESASTNQTSMYLCASSPPDVAQETQYFGPGTRLLVL.

This clonotype came up a few times. V and J are TRBV12-5 and TRBJ2-7; the match to TRBD1 covers 7 bases. This CDR3 comprises 13 residues. Trimming took 6 bases from V and 3 from J; bases not matched to a gene: 5. Germline CDR1 reads LGHNT; CDR2 reads FRNRAP. The CDR3 bases are TGTGCTAGTGGCGCCGGGGACAGCTACGAGCAGTACTTC. Protein product: CASGAGDSYEQYF.

The table lists this clonotype with a few counts. V is TRBV4-3 and J is TRBJ2-1, with a possible D match to TRBD2 (6 bases). Germline lookup yields CDR1 LGHNA and CDR2 YSLEER. V dropped 0 bases and J dropped 2 bases, with 11 bases sitting between them. The length of the CDR3 is 16 residues. The CDR3 loop is CASSQDWIAAYNEQFF. Here the CDR3 DNA reads TGCGCCAGCAGCCAAGATTGGATAGCGGCCTACAATGAGCAGTTCTTC.

This clonotype was counted many times. CDR3 DNA sequence: TGTGCCAGCAGCCTGGGCGAACTAGCGGGTACCGCCTACGAGCAGTACTTC. Its protein is CASSLGELAGTAYEQYF. The genes are TRBV4-2 and TRBJ2-7; 9 bases match TRBD2. J gave up 2 bases and V 4 bases, and 12 bases lay outside the gene matches. The germline V gene has CDR1 LGHNA and CDR2 YNFKEQ. CDR3 size: 17 residues.

This clonotype has at least ten counts. This sequence joins TRBV28 and TRBJ2-4; 7 bases map to TRBD1. This CDR3 is 19 amino acids long. V dropped 3 bases and J dropped 2; count of bases not matched to a gene: 16. Looked up from germline, CDR1 is MDHEN and CDR2 is SYDVKM. The CDR3 reads CASSFDPLGQGVSKNIQYF. In DNA form, the CDR3 reads TGTGCCAGCAGTTTCGACCCCCTGGGTCAGGGGGTGTCCAAAAACATTCAGTACTTC. The variable domain in full, completed from reference TRBV28 and TRBJ2-4, reads DVKVTQSSRYLVKRTGEKVFLECVQDMDHENMFWYRQDPGLGLRLIYFSYDVKMKEKGDIPEGYSVSREKKERFSLILESASTNQTSMYLCASSFDPLGQGVSKNIQYFGAGTRLSVL.

This clonotype was found a few times. This sequence joins TRBV5-1 and TRBJ2-7; 9 bases map to TRBD1. Germline lookup yields CDR1 SGHRS and CDR2 YFSETQ. J gave up 3 bases and V 1 base, and 8 bases lay outside the gene matches. CDR3 length equals 16 residues. CDR3 coding DNA: TGCGCCAGCAGCTTGATACCGGGACAGGGTTTCTACGAGCAGTACTTC. It codes for CASSLIPGQGFYEQYF.

There are a few counts of this clonotype. The CDR3 DNA sequence: TGTGCCAGCAGCTTAGGTGGGGCTTGGGGTCAAGAGACCCAGTACTTC. This encodes CASSLGGAWGQETQYF. The V call is TRBV7-6, the J call TRBJ2-5, with TRBD1 as a possible D gene (5 bases). The germline V gene has CDR1 SGHVS and CDR2 FNYEAQ. This CDR3 is 16 amino acids long. V lost 1 base to trimming and J lost 2 bases, with 14 bases between them. Full variable domain (rest looked up from reference TRBV7-6 and TRBJ2-5): GAGVSQSPRYKVTKRGQDVALRCDPISGHVSLYWYRQALGQGPEFLTYFNYEAQQDKSGLPNDRFSAERPEGSISTLTIQRTEQRDSAMYRCASSLGGAWGQETQYFGPGTRLLVL.

This clonotype occurred a few times. A read error may be the cause here, since a much bigger clone is one base away. The chain recombines TRBV13 with TRBJ2-3; a possible D gene is TRBD1 (5 bases). CDR1 is PRHDT and CDR2 is FYEKMQ in the germline V gene (reference sequence). The CDR3 length is 16 residues. The chain's CDR3 is CASCLGSRVFKDTQYF. In nucleotides, the CDR3 is TGTGCCAGCTGCTTAGGGTCCAGGGTATTCAAAGATACGCAGTATTTT.

In this sample, this clonotype turned up many times. V gene TRBV20-1 combines with J gene TRBJ2-7, with D perhaps matching TRBD2 (5 bases). The CDR3 extends over 13 amino acids. Trimming pared 4 bases from V and 0 bases from J, leaving 10 bases between. Germline V gene lookup returns CDR1 DFQATT and CDR2 SNEGSKA (reference sequence). The CDR3 DNA reads TGCAGTGCTACCGGGGATTCCTCCTACGAGCAGTACTTC. Its protein is CSATGDSSYEQYF.

The chain combines TRBV7-3 with TRBJ2-3; D gene ambiguous. The V end lost 0 bases, the J end lost 0 bases, and 16 bases lay between the germline ends. Germline assignment: CDR1 SGHTA and CDR2 FQGTGA. CDR3 size: 18 residues. CDR3 sequence (DNA): TGTGCCAGCAGCTTAACCCGTTCCCCTTTGGATAGCACAGATACGCAGTATTTT. Its translation: CASSLTRSPLDSTDTQYF.

The genes are TRBV29-1 and TRBJ1-3; no firm D call. Germline CDR1 reads SQVTM; CDR2 reads ANQGSEA. The CDR3 extends over 13 amino acids. Trimming shortened V by 4 bases and J by 7 bases, and 14 bases separated the two germline ends. The CDR3 DNA sequence: TGCAGCGTTGTTAAGGGAGATTTCAACACCATATATTTT. Protein product: CSVVKGDFNTIYF. Supplemented by reference TRBV29-1 and TRBJ1-3, the full variable domain reads SAVISQKPSRDICQRGTSLTIQCQVDSQVTMMFWYRQQPGQSLTLIATANQGSEATYESGFVIDKFPISRPNLTFSTLTVSNMSPEDSSIYLCSVVKGDFNTIYFGEGSWLTVV.

This clonotype has only a few counts. The chain carries TRBV3-1 and TRBJ2-1, with 10 bases fitting TRBD2. Germline CDR1 reads LGHDT; CDR2 reads YNNKEL (reference sequence). The CDR3 length is 16 residues. V dropped 6 bases and J dropped 3; count of bases not matched to a gene: 8. CDR3 protein: CASSLIAGGYYNEQFF. The CDR3 nucleotides are TGTGCCAGCAGTCTCATAGCGGGAGGATACTACAATGAGCAGTTCTTC.

In its sample, this clonotype was seen a few times. It may be a read error: a sequence one base away is much more abundant. The chain joins TRBV29-1 to TRBJ1-4; D unresolved. Germline loops: CDR1 SQVTM, CDR2 ANQGSEA. CDR3 size: 13 residues. CDR3 loop: CSVEIPLNEELFF. The CDR3 nucleotides read TGCAGCGTTGAAATACCCCTTAATGAAGAACTGTTTTTT.

The sample holds many counts of this clonotype. V gene TRBV7-3 combines with J gene TRBJ2-2; D is perhaps TRBD1 (6 bases). There are 13 residues in the CDR3. The V gene lost 5 bases and the J gene lost 4 bases, with 8 bases spanning the gap. Germline V gene sequence: CDR1 SGHTA, CDR2 FQGTGA. The CDR3 spells CASSPDSTGELFF. In DNA form, the CDR3 reads TGTGCCAGCAGCCCGGACAGCACCGGGGAGCTGTTTTTT.

The chain uses TRBV28 and TRBJ2-6; TRBD2 might be the D (6 bases). With 1 base removed from V and 0 bases from J, the gap between germline ends came to 10 bases. The germline V gene encodes CDR1 MDHEN and CDR2 SYDVKM. The CDR3 contains 17 residues. CDR3 DNA sequence: TGTGCCAGCAGTTTATTGGAGGGGAGCTCTGGGGCCAACGTCCTGACTTTC. Translation: CASSLLEGSSGANVLTF. The entire variable domain, with the rest obtained from reference TRBV28 and TRBJ2-6, is as follows: DVKVTQSSRYLVKRTGEKVFLECVQDMDHENMFWYRQDPGLGLRLIYFSYDVKMKEKGDIPEGYSVSREKKERFSLILESASTNQTSMYLCASSLLEGSSGANVLTFGAGSRLTVL.

This chain connects TRBV30 to TRBJ1-4; D unclear. The CDR3 is 12 residues long. V shed 4 bases and J shed 5 bases, with 8 bases lying between them. Germline V gene sequence: CDR1 GTSNPN, CDR2 SVGIG (reference sequence). The CDR3 reads CAWNSVNEKLFF. CDR3 in DNA: TGTGCCTGGAACTCGGTGAATGAAAAACTGTTTTTT. The full variable domain, completed using reference TRBV30 and TRBJ1-4, is SQTIHQWPATLVQPVGSPLSLECTVEGTSNPNLYWYRQAAGRGLQLLFYSVGIGQISSEVPQNLSASRPQDRQFILSSKKLLLSDSGFYLCAWNSVNEKLFFGSGTQLSVL.

The chain has TRBV20-1 and TRBJ1-1; 7 bases fit TRBD1. CDR1 and CDR2 (germline): DFQATT, SNEGSKA (reference sequence). Trimming took 7 bases from V and 7 from J; bases not matched to a gene: 9. The CDR3 totals 12 residues. CDR3 region: CSVGQGGIEAFF. CDR3 nucleotide sequence: TGCAGTGTCGGTCAGGGGGGGATTGAAGCTTTCTTT.

This clonotype has a handful of counts. The CDR3 DNA reads TGTGCCAGCAGCTTATCTCGTTTCACAGGGGGCGGCTATGGCTACACCTTC. It codes for CASSLSRFTGGGYGYTF. This chain connects TRBV7-2 to TRBJ1-2, with 9 bases lining up with TRBD1. Germline V gives CDR1 SGHTA, CDR2 FQGNSA. This CDR3 is built from 17 residues. V trimming: 2 bases; J trimming: 4 bases; junction bases outside the gene matches: 11.